This entry describes one TCR beta chain. Antigen specificity is unknown. The data stem from a study of cytomegalovirus exposure and HLA in healthy donors. Study-wide results and caveats: Certain indistinguishable V segments, among them TRBV6-2 and TRBV6-3, were excluded. Presence/absence results assume similar sequencing depth per donor, which may not hold. In a later analysis, roughly 17,000 TCR beta sequences were associated with HLA alleles at 0.05 false discovery rate.

Germline-derived CDR1 and CDR2 are LNHDA and SQIVND (reference sequence). V shed 3 bases and J shed 4 bases, with 10 bases lying between them. The CDR3 covers 14 residues. Donors were nominally healthy when sampled, though unrecorded immune exposures were likely. The PCR used 60 Vbeta and 13 Jbeta primers. TCRdb keeps only in-frame clones here, not all; method: immunoSEQ multiplex PCR. In the table there are about 130,000 clones, about 85% of which are singletons. Specimen: PBMCs. This clonotype was sampled from a young man in good health and CMV-seropositive. This rearrangement joins TRBV19 to TRBJ1-3; D is uncertain. CDR3 loop: CASSIRGSGNTIYF. The CDR3 bases are TGTGCCAGTAGTATTCGAGGCAGCGGAAACACCATATATTTT. Based on the CDR3 plus reference TRBV19 and TRBJ1-3, the full variable domain is DGGITQSPKYLFRKEGQNVTLSCEQNLNHDAMYWYRQDPGQGLRLIYYSQIVNDFQKGDIAEGYSVSREKKESFPLTVTSAQKNPTAFYLCASSIRGSGNTIYFGEGSWLTVV.